One sample yielded the 26 T cell receptor beta chains listed below, sequenced in a study of blood T cell repertoires in COVID-19. Data came from immunoSEQ multiplex PCR; TCRdb stores just in-frame clones and leaves some out. Seen here are roughly 250,000 clones, roughly 84% observed once, and the top ten hold 8% to 9.5%. The sequencing input was peripheral blood. The receptors were sampled from a human donor in a cohort sampled during active COVID-19.

This rearrangement joins TRBV11-2 to TRBJ2-7; TRBD2 is a possible D gene (6 bases). CDR1 SGHAT and CDR2 FQNNGV come from the germline V gene. The CDR3 sequence is 16 residues long. V dropped 4 bases and J dropped 1 base, with 17 bases sitting between them. CDR3 protein: CASSSPWGTASYEQYF. CDR3 DNA sequence: TGTGCCAGCAGCTCCCCCTGGGGGACTGCGTCCTACGAGCAGTACTTC.

The gene calls are TRBV6-5 and TRBJ2-7; 8 nucleotides align to TRBD1. The V gene's germline CDR1 is MNHEY and CDR2 SVGAGI. Trimming at V came to 5 bases and at J to 10 bases, leaving 7 bases not matched to a gene. The CDR3 is 12 amino acids. The CDR3 spells CASSPGTGAQYF. CDR3 bases: TGTGCCAGCAGTCCCGGGACAGGAGCCCAGTACTTC.

The rearrangement uses TRBV19 and TRBJ2-3, with 9 bases that match TRBD1. The germline CDR1 and CDR2 sequences are LNHDA and SQIVND (reference sequence). CDR3 size: 15 residues. Unmatched junction bases numbered 3, after V lost 3 bases and J lost 2 bases. The CDR3 DNA follows: TGTGCCAGTAGTATGGGGACAGGGACCACAGATACGCAGTATTTT. This encodes CASSMGTGTTDTQYF.

The sample holds one count of this clone. J is TRBJ2-2 and V is TRBV18; 9 nucleotides agree with TRBD2. V was clipped by 1 base and J by 2 bases; unmatched bases: 5. Germline V CDR1 and CDR2: KGHSH, LQKENI. This CDR3 comprises 17 residues. The CDR3 DNA follows: TGTGCCAGCTCACCACAGGCTAGCGGGACCAACACCGGGGAGCTGTTTTTT. Protein product: CASSPQASGTNTGELFF.

This chain uses TRBV7-2 with TRBJ1-2; a weak D match, TRBD1 (5 bases). The CDR3 is 14 amino acids. V gave up 8 bases and J gave up 0 bases, with 13 bases separating them. Germline CDR1 reads SGHTA; CDR2 reads FQGNSA. The CDR3 reads CASAGDGANYGYTF. For the CDR3, the DNA is TGTGCCAGCGCGGGGGACGGAGCTAACTATGGCTACACCTTC.

The CDR3 nucleotides are TGTGCCAGTAGTATGCGGGATTTCATTCAGTACTTC. Its translation: CASSMRDFIQYF. The gene calls are TRBV19 and TRBJ2-4, with a tentative D call TRBD2 (6 bases). Trimming took off 3 bases at V and 9 bases at J, with 9 bases between the two ends. CDR3 length: 12 amino acids. From germline, CDR1 is LNHDA and CDR2 SQIVND (reference sequence).

The chain combines TRBV19 with TRBJ2-7; TRBD1 matches at 8 bases. This CDR3 has 15 amino acids. The junction had 6 bases not matched to a gene; V was cut back by 4 bases and J by 1 base. CDR1 is LNHDA and CDR2 is SQIVND in the germline V gene (reference sequence). The DNA for the CDR3 is TGTGCCAGTAGTAAGACGGACAGGGAATCCTACGAGCAGTACTTC. Protein: CASSKTDRESYEQYF.

This clone occurred once. The chain couples TRBV29-1 to TRBJ2-7, with D possibly TRBD1 on 6 matching bases. The CDR3 consists of 14 residues. Trimming left V 6 bases short and J 6 bases short, with 21 bases between. Germline V lookup: CDR1 SQVTM, CDR2 ANQGSEA. CDR3 protein: CSVLRGTGQGEQYF. The CDR3 coding sequence is TGCAGCGTCCTAAGGGGGACGGGGCAGGGCGAGCAGTACTTC.

The J gene is TRBJ2-3, the V gene TRBV29-1, with 7 bases that match TRBD2. The germline V gene encodes CDR1 SQVTM and CDR2 ANQGSEA. The CDR3 loop spans 14 amino acids. Unmatched junction bases numbered 6, after V lost 6 bases and J lost 0 bases. Written as DNA, the CDR3 is TGCAGCGTAAAGACTAGCCCGAGCACAGATACGCAGTATTTT. Its protein is CSVKTSPSTDTQYF.

The rearrangement joins TRBV11-1 to TRBJ2-2, with TRBD1 matching over 9 bases. The CDR3 is 14 amino acids. Germline lookup yields CDR1 SGHAT and CDR2 FQDESV (reference sequence). J was trimmed by 6 bases and V by 6 bases; bases with no gene match: 5. As DNA, the CDR3 is TGTGCCAGCAGACCACGGACAGGGGCCGGGGAGCTGTTTTTT. Translated, it gives CASRPRTGAGELFF.

The chain recombines TRBV5-1 with TRBJ2-5; TRBD1 matches 9 bases. This CDR3 contains 16 residues. Per the germline V gene, CDR1 is SGHRS and CDR2 is YFSETQ. V was pared by 4 bases and J by 5 bases, with 12 bases of the junction left unmatched. For the CDR3, the DNA is TGCGCCAGCAGCCGTCGACCGGGACAGGGTTATGAGACCCAGTACTTC. Its protein is CASSRRPGQGYETQYF.

This rearrangement joins TRBV7-8 to TRBJ2-3; possibly TRBD1 for D (6 bases). From germline, CDR1 is SGHVS and CDR2 FQNEAQ. V dropped 1 base and J dropped 2 bases, with 7 bases sitting between them. This CDR3 has 14 residues. CDR3 amino acids: CASSLGGLTDTQYF. In DNA form, the CDR3 reads TGTGCCAGCAGCTTAGGGGGGCTCACAGATACGCAGTATTTT.

This clone was found once. V gene TRBV3-1 (or the pseudogene TRBV3-2) combines with J gene TRBJ2-7; 12 positions agree with TRBD2. Germline V gene lookup returns CDR1 LGHDT and CDR2 YNNKEL (reference sequence). The CDR3 has 17 amino acids. The ends lost 0 bases at V and 0 bases at J; junction bases unmatched: 3. The CDR3: CASSQDRLAGASYEQYF. CDR3 nucleotides: TGTGCCAGCAGCCAAGATCGACTAGCGGGAGCCTCCTACGAGCAGTACTTC.

CDR3 in amino acids: CASSVVSGATDTQYF. The CDR3 nucleotides read TGTGCCAGCAGCGTAGTTAGCGGGGCCACAGATACGCAGTATTTT. This chain joins TRBV9 and TRBJ2-3, with TRBD2 matching over 8 bases. The V segment lost 0 bases and the J segment 2 bases; nucleotides outside the gene matches: 2. Germline loops: CDR1 SGDLS, CDR2 YYNGEE. The CDR3 runs 15 residues.

The genes are TRBV3-1 (or the pseudogene TRBV3-2) and TRBJ2-2; 7 bases are shared with TRBD1. Germline-derived CDR1 and CDR2 are LGHDT and YNNKEL (reference sequence). V dropped 4 bases and J dropped 1; count of bases not matched to a gene: 6. The CDR3 contains 16 residues. This chain's CDR3 is CASSLPRGLNTGELFF. CDR3 coding DNA: TGTGCCAGCAGCCTTCCCAGGGGGTTGAACACCGGGGAGCTGTTTTTT.

This clone was recorded once. CDR3: CASSPMRPGERYEQYF. The CDR3 DNA follows: TGTGCCAGCTCACCAATGAGACCGGGAGAGAGATACGAGCAGTACTTC. The chain uses TRBV18 and TRBJ2-7, with TRBD2 as a possible D gene (6 bases). Trimming stripped 2 bases from V and 4 bases from J, with 18 bases between. The CDR3 runs 16 residues. The V gene's germline CDR1 is KGHSH and CDR2 LQKENI.

The gene calls are TRBV15 and TRBJ2-3; no definite D call. The ends were cut back, 1 base at V and 5 bases at J, with 10 bases in the middle. The CDR3 consists of 14 residues. From germline, CDR1 is LNHNV and CDR2 YYDKDF (reference sequence). The CDR3 DNA reads TGTGCCACCAGCAGAGGGCAGGCCGGAGATACGCAGTATTTT. Protein product: CATSRGQAGDTQYF. The complete variable domain, with remaining parts taken from reference TRBV15 and TRBJ2-3, reads DAMVIQNPRYQVTQFGKPVTLSCSQTLNHNVMYWYQQKSSQAPKLLFHYYDKDFNNEADTPDNFQSRRPNTSFCFLDIRSPGLGDTAMYLCATSRGQAGDTQYFGPGTRLTVL.

Regarding this clone: Other DNA sequences in the sample encode the same CDR3. The CDR3 sequence is CASSPSGSVYEQYF. CDR3 bases: TGTGCCAGCAGCCCGAGCGGGTCCGTCTACGAGCAGTACTTC. The chain recombines TRBV7-3 with TRBJ2-7, with D possibly being TRBD2 (6 bases). Germline CDR1 is SGHTA and CDR2 is FQGTGA. The V gene lost 5 bases and the J gene lost 3 bases, with 14 bases spanning the gap. The CDR3 has 14 residues.

This chain connects TRBV24-1 to TRBJ2-1; 8 bases match TRBD2. Germline V lookup: CDR1 KGHDR, CDR2 SFDVKD. V dropped 10 bases and J dropped 0; count of bases not matched to a gene: 4. This CDR3 region has 14 residues. DNA for the CDR3: TGTGCCACAAAGCGGGAGAGCTCCTACAATGAGCAGTTCTTC. This encodes CATKRESSYNEQFF.

The chain carries TRBV7-2 and TRBJ1-2; tentative D call: TRBD1 (5 bases). The CDR3 loop spans 13 amino acids. V was shortened by 5 bases and J by 7 bases, with 14 bases between the two germline ends. Germline V gene sequence: CDR1 SGHTA, CDR2 FQGNSA. The CDR3 sequence: CASSPDIGGGYTF. Here the CDR3 DNA reads TGTGCCAGCAGCCCAGATATCGGGGGTGGCTACACCTTC.

The chain recombines TRBV4-2 with TRBJ2-5, with TRBD2 matching over 9 bases. J was trimmed by 5 bases and V by 3 bases; bases with no gene match: 10. This CDR3 spans 16 amino acids. Germline CDR1 LGHNA, CDR2 YNFKEQ. For the CDR3, the DNA is TGTGCCAGCAGCCAGGGTTCGCTAGCGGGGACTGAGACCCAGTACTTC. Translated, it gives CASSQGSLAGTETQYF.

The chain couples TRBV5-4 to TRBJ1-6; D is ambiguous. The CDR3 spans 15 residues. Germline V gene data show CDR1 as SGHNT and CDR2 as YYREEE (reference sequence). Trimming cost V 5 bases and J 11 bases, with 20 bases left between them. The chain's CDR3 is CASSPGIRSPAPLHF. As DNA, the CDR3 is TGTGCCAGCAGTCCCGGGATCCGCAGTCCCGCACCCCTCCACTTT.

The J gene is TRBJ2-2, the V gene TRBV6-5; 14 bases are shared with TRBD2. The CDR3 loop spans 15 amino acids. Germline-derived CDR1 and CDR2 are MNHEY and SVGAGI. The V and J ends lost 10 bases and 6 bases, in that order; junction bases with no gene match: 7. The DNA for the CDR3 is TGTGCCATCCGAGGACTAGCGGGGGGACCCGGGGAGCTGTTTTTT. Translated, it gives CAIRGLAGGPGELFF.

The chain is built from TRBV5-5 and TRBJ1-1, with D uncertain. V was shortened by 7 bases and J by 13 bases, with 14 bases between the two germline ends. This CDR3 region has 10 residues. Germline-derived CDR1 and CDR2 are SGHKS and YYEKEE (reference sequence). CDR3 nucleotides: TGTGCCAGCTTCGGAGTCGATGATTTCTTT. Translated, it gives CASFGVDDFF.

The chain employs TRBV6-4 and TRBJ1-2; maybe TRBD1 (5 bases). Germline loops: CDR1 MRHNA, CDR2 SNTAGT. The CDR3 extends over 13 amino acids. Trimming removed 5 bases at V and 0 bases at J, with 7 bases between. CDR3 sequence (DNA): TGTGCCAGCAGTTCGGGGGCTAACTATGGCTACACCTTC. Amino acid sequence: CASSSGANYGYTF.

This clone appeared once. This chain joins TRBV29-1 and TRBJ2-1; TRBD2 matches 10 bases. J gave up 1 base and V 6 bases, and 3 bases lay outside the gene matches. This CDR3 contains 14 residues. Germline V CDR1 and CDR2: SQVTM, ANQGSEA. CDR3 sequence: CSVEREGSYNEQFF. The CDR3 nucleotides are TGCAGCGTAGAGCGGGAGGGGTCCTACAATGAGCAGTTCTTC.